Listed here are 30 T cell receptor beta chains from one sample, sequenced in a study of blood T cell repertoires in COVID-19. Profiling relied on immunoSEQ multiplex PCR, and the TCRdb table lists in-frame clones only, not all of them. The data show approximately 180,000 clones, 85% seen once. Sequenced sample: peripheral blood. The receptors were sampled from a person aged 65 to 79 with COVID-19, enrolled during active disease.

The rearrangement joins TRBV7-3 to TRBJ2-2; 8 bases match TRBD1. Looked up from germline, CDR1 is SGHTA and CDR2 is FQGTGA. This CDR3 is built from 14 residues. V shed 4 bases and J 6 bases; nucleotides not matched to a gene: 4. The CDR3 reads CASSSDRAAGELFF. In DNA form, the CDR3 reads TGTGCCAGCAGCTCGGACAGGGCGGCCGGGGAGCTGTTTTTT.

V gene TRBV5-1 combines with J gene TRBJ2-3, with D unresolved. Trimming left V 0 bases short and J 3 bases short, with 8 bases between. Germline CDR1 SGHRS, CDR2 YFSETQ. The CDR3 consists of 14 residues. CDR3 residues: CASSLGAQTDTQYF. The CDR3 nucleotides are TGCGCCAGCAGCTTGGGGGCCCAGACAGATACGCAGTATTTT. Full variable domain (outside the CDR3, taken from reference TRBV5-1 and TRBJ2-3): KAGVTQTPRYLIKTRGQQVTLSCSPISGHRSVSWYQQTPGQGLQFLFEYFSETQRNKGNFPGRFSGRQFSNSRSEMNVSTLELGDSALYLCASSLGAQTDTQYFGPGTRLTVL.

This chain connects TRBV7-9 to TRBJ2-1, with 10 bases identical to TRBD1. Germline-derived CDR1 and CDR2 are SEHNR and FQNEAQ (reference sequence). V was pared by 9 bases and J by 10 bases, with 24 bases of the junction left unmatched. The CDR3 sequence is 18 residues long. The CDR3 here is CARRFPHEAGQGLTEQFF. The CDR3 DNA sequence: TGTGCCAGAAGATTTCCCCATGAGGCGGGACAGGGGCTAACGGAGCAGTTCTTC. Drawing the rest from reference TRBV7-9 and TRBJ2-1, the complete variable domain is DTGVSQNPRHKITKRGQNVTFRCDPISEHNRLYWYRQTLGQGPEFLTYFQNEAQLEKSRLLSDRFSAERPKGSFSTLEIQRTEQGDSAMYLCARRFPHEAGQGLTEQFFGPGTRLTVL.

A remark on this clone: Other DNA variants within this sample encode the same CDR3. CDR3 in amino acids: CASSLSPGMNSPLHF. The CDR3 nucleotides are TGTGCCAGCAGCTTATCGCCAGGGATGAATTCACCCCTCCACTTT. This chain links TRBV7-2 with TRBJ1-6, with a weak D call TRBD1 (5 bases). V lost 2 bases and J lost 7, with 12 bases in between. Germline CDR1 reads SGHTA; CDR2 reads FQGNSA. This CDR3 has 15 residues.

The V and J genes are TRBV19 and TRBJ1-1, with 8 bases fitting TRBD1. J gave up 8 bases and V 5 bases, and 10 bases lay outside the gene matches. The length of the CDR3 is 14 residues. Germline V gives CDR1 LNHDA, CDR2 SQIVND (reference sequence). The CDR3 sequence is CASSYTGGYVEAFF. The CDR3 bases are TGTGCCAGTAGTTATACAGGGGGTTACGTGGAAGCTTTCTTT.

This rearrangement joins TRBV28 to TRBJ2-3; 13 positions match TRBD2. V trimming: 9 bases; J trimming: 7 bases; junction bases outside the gene matches: 7. In germline, CDR1 is MDHEN, CDR2 SYDVKM. The CDR3 sequence is 14 residues long. The CDR3 DNA reads as TGTGCCAGTACACTAGCGGGGGGGCCGAATACGCAGTATTTT. This encodes CASTLAGGPNTQYF.

This chain uses TRBV20-1 with TRBJ1-2, with 8 nucleotides matching TRBD1. The germline gives CDR1 DFQATT, CDR2 SNEGSKA (reference sequence). The V gene end was trimmed by 3 bases and the J gene end by 2 bases; junction bases not matched to a gene: 8. The CDR3 contains 15 residues. The CDR3 sequence is CSASHIRTGNYGYTF. The CDR3, as DNA: TGCAGTGCTAGTCATATAAGGACAGGGAACTATGGCTACACCTTC.

The chain employs TRBV7-9 and TRBJ2-3, with a tentative D call TRBD2 (5 bases). V was clipped by 5 bases and J by 2 bases, with 17 bases between them. Per the germline V gene, CDR1 is SEHNR and CDR2 is FQNEAQ (reference sequence). The CDR3 is made up of 16 amino acids. The CDR3 sequence is CASSPLGSWSTDTQYF. The CDR3 DNA reads as TGTGCCAGCAGCCCTCTAGGGAGTTGGTCCACAGATACGCAGTATTTT.

This chain uses TRBV3-1 (or the pseudogene TRBV3-2) with TRBJ1-1; TRBD1 is a possible D gene (5 bases). V was pared by 0 bases and J by 11 bases, with 10 bases between. The CDR3 is 12 amino acids. The germline gives CDR1 LGHDT, CDR2 YNNKEL (reference sequence). CDR3 nucleotide sequence: TGTGCCAGCAGCCAAGAAGGAGGGGTGGCTTTCTTT. Protein product: CASSQEGGVAFF.

The gene calls are TRBV5-1 and TRBJ2-1, with TRBD2 identical over 11 bases. The CDR3 is made up of 16 amino acids. The V segment lost 3 bases and the J segment 4 bases; nucleotides outside the gene matches: 6. CDR1 SGHRS and CDR2 YFSETQ come from the germline V gene. In DNA, the CDR3 is TGCGCCAGCAGCTCGGACGGGACTAGCGGATACAATGAGCAGTTCTTC. It encodes CASSSDGTSGYNEQFF.

V is TRBV27 and J is TRBJ1-6, with D possibly matching TRBD1 (6 bases). In germline, CDR1 is MNHEY, CDR2 SMNVEV (reference sequence). The CDR3 consists of 15 residues. Trimming took off 2 bases at V and 6 bases at J, with 11 bases between the two ends. CDR3 bases: TGTGCCAGCAGTTTAGGACAGCGCGGTAATTCACCCCTCCACTTT. Its translation is CASSLGQRGNSPLHF.

The genes are TRBV29-1 and TRBJ2-4; the D is unclear. Deletions cut 6 bases from V and 8 bases from J, with 14 bases between. This CDR3 region has 12 residues. Germline CDR1 is SQVTM and CDR2 is ANQGSEA. The CDR3, as DNA: TGCAGCGTGAGGCTTATAGGAGACATTCAGTACTTC. Translated, it gives CSVRLIGDIQYF.

A single count supports this clone. The chain links TRBV6-2 or TRBV6-3 to TRBJ2-3; 7 nucleotides align to TRBD2. The CDR3 totals 16 residues. Germline values: CDR1 MNHEY, CDR2 SVGEGT. Unmatched junction bases numbered 12, after V lost 4 bases and J lost 5 bases. The CDR3 region is CASSSAVREWVDTQYF. The CDR3 DNA reads TGTGCCAGCAGTTCGGCTGTGCGGGAGTGGGTAGATACGCAGTATTTT.

The rearrangement links TRBV24-1 to TRBJ2-3, with D maybe TRBD1 (5 bases). The V end was cut by 5 bases, the J end by 0 bases, with 8 bases between. From germline, CDR1 is KGHDR and CDR2 SFDVKD. There are 14 residues in the CDR3. CDR3 DNA: TGTGCCACCAGTGCGTCAGGGAGCACAGATACGCAGTATTTT. It codes for CATSASGSTDTQYF.

The chain joins TRBV6-5 to TRBJ2-7; 12 bases line up with TRBD2. Per the germline V gene, CDR1 is MNHEY and CDR2 is SVGAGI. This CDR3 is built from 15 residues. V gave up 0 bases and J gave up 7 bases; unmatched junction bases: 4. CDR3 protein: CASSYSTSGGYEQYF. The CDR3 DNA reads as TGTGCCAGCAGTTACTCGACTAGCGGGGGTTATGAGCAGTACTTC.

The chain employs TRBV5-1 and TRBJ2-5; the match to TRBD1 covers 9 bases. CDR3 length equals 15 residues. Germline-derived CDR1 and CDR2 are SGHRS and YFSETQ. Trimming removed 0 bases from V and 4 bases from J; junction bases left unmatched: 4. This CDR3 reads CASSLGGTGRETQYF. For the CDR3, the DNA is TGCGCCAGCAGCTTGGGGGGGACAGGGCGAGAGACCCAGTACTTC.

The V gene is TRBV28, the J gene TRBJ2-4; the D is unclear. Germline assignment: CDR1 MDHEN and CDR2 SYDVKM. The CDR3 consists of 18 residues. Trimming cost V 5 bases and J 0 bases, with 20 bases left between them. The CDR3 region has the DNA TGTGCCAGCAGTCCGCACCCGAAGACAAGCATAGCCAAAAACATTCAGTACTTC. Amino acids: CASSPHPKTSIAKNIQYF.

The rearrangement joins TRBV4-1 to TRBJ1-5; 7 nucleotides agree with TRBD1. This CDR3 is 16 amino acids long. Germline V lookup: CDR1 MGHRA, CDR2 YSYEKL. The junction had 2 bases not matched to a gene; V was cut back by 0 bases and J by 0 bases. The CDR3 DNA is TGCGCCAGCAGCCAAGAAGGACAGGTTAGCAATCAGCCCCAGCATTTT. It translates to CASSQEGQVSNQPQHF.

V gene TRBV7-2 combines with J gene TRBJ1-2; D is uncertain. Per germline, CDR1 SGHTA and CDR2 FQGNSA. The CDR3 totals 15 residues. Trimming took off 1 base at V and 4 bases at J, with 13 bases between the two ends. This CDR3 reads CASSLEADTIYGYTF. The CDR3 nucleotides read TGTGCCAGCAGCTTAGAAGCGGATACTATCTATGGCTACACCTTC.

The rearrangement links TRBV10-3 to TRBJ2-1; no clear D. The germline gives CDR1 ENHRY, CDR2 SYGVKD. The CDR3 consists of 13 residues. Trimming cost V 3 bases and J 6 bases, with 9 bases left between them. CDR3 loop: CAISERTFNEQFF. As DNA, the CDR3 is TGTGCCATCAGTGAAAGAACTTTCAATGAGCAGTTCTTC.

CDR3 sequence: CASSLGVMDTDTQYF. In DNA form, the CDR3 reads TGTGCCAGCAGCTTAGGGGTTATGGATACAGATACGCAGTATTTT. The rearrangement uses TRBV5-8 and TRBJ2-3, with a possible D match to TRBD1 (5 bases). Germline V gives CDR1 SGHTS, CDR2 YDEGEE. Between the trimmed V and J ends, which lost 2 bases and 3 bases, there was a span of 13 bases. This CDR3 contains 15 residues. Supplemented by reference TRBV5-8 and TRBJ2-3, the full variable domain reads EAGVTQSPTHLIKTRGQQATLRCSPISGHTSVYWYQQALGLGLQFLLWYDEGEERNRGNFPPRFSGRQFPNYSSELNVNALELEDSALYLCASSLGVMDTDTQYFGPGTRLTVL.

The CDR3, as DNA: TGTGCCTGGGGGTACACAGATACGCAGTATTTT. The encoded protein is CAWGYTDTQYF. V usage is TRBV30 and J usage is TRBJ2-3; D gene unclear. CDR1 GTSNPN and CDR2 SVGIG come from the germline V gene (reference sequence). The CDR3 has 11 amino acids. V shed 5 bases and J shed 2 bases, with 5 bases lying between them.

This rearrangement joins TRBV25-1 to TRBJ2-7, with no clear D. Germline values: CDR1 MGHDK, CDR2 SYGVNS. Deletions cut 1 base from V and 3 bases from J, with 19 bases between. The CDR3 consists of 17 residues. CDR3 residues: CASSESLQTETLYEQYF. Here the CDR3 DNA reads TGTGCCAGCAGTGAATCCCTCCAAACTGAAACCCTCTACGAGCAGTACTTC.

The chain couples TRBV2 to TRBJ2-3, with 9 bases lining up with TRBD2. Unmatched junction bases numbered 8, after V lost 1 base and J lost 9 bases. Germline V gene lookup returns CDR1 SNHLY and CDR2 FYNNEI. The CDR3 has 15 amino acids. CDR3: CASSEVDSGGGTQYF. The CDR3 nucleotides are TGTGCCAGCAGTGAAGTGGATAGCGGGGGTGGAACGCAGTATTTT. Looking up the rest from reference TRBV2 and TRBJ2-3 gives the full variable domain: EPEVTQTPSHQVTQMGQEVILRCVPISNHLYFYWYRQILGQKVEFLVSFYNNEISEKSEIFDDQFSVERPDGSNFTLKIRSTKLEDSAMYFCASSEVDSGGGTQYFGPGTRLTVL.

V gene TRBV7-2 combines with J gene TRBJ2-5; 14 bases line up with TRBD2. V shed 6 bases and J 5 bases; nucleotides not matched to a gene: 5. CDR1 is SGHTA and CDR2 is FQGNSA in the germline V gene. The length of the CDR3 is 15 residues. The CDR3 is CASSYGLAGGETQYF. CDR3 in DNA: TGTGCCAGCAGTTATGGACTAGCGGGAGGTGAGACCCAGTACTTC.

The chain is built from TRBV28 and TRBJ1-5; D uncertain. There are 14 residues in the CDR3. Germline V gene sequence: CDR1 MDHEN, CDR2 SYDVKM. Trimming took 3 bases from V and 2 from J, leaving 8 bases between them. In DNA form, the CDR3 reads TGTGCCAGCAGTTTGGTCCAGGGCAATCAGCCCCAGCATTTT. Translating gives CASSLVQGNQPQHF.

This clone was seen once. The CDR3 spells CASSQTRGIGGYTF. CDR3 nucleotides: TGCGCCAGCAGCCAAACCAGGGGAATCGGCGGCTACACCTTC. The chain employs TRBV4-3 and TRBJ1-2; D may be TRBD1 (6 bases). The ends were cut back, 2 bases at V and 8 bases at J, with 15 bases in the middle. Germline assignment: CDR1 LGHNA and CDR2 YSLEER. This CDR3 spans 14 amino acids.

The chain employs TRBV5-1 and TRBJ1-4; 8 positions match TRBD1. Germline V gene lookup returns CDR1 SGHRS and CDR2 YFSETQ. The CDR3 has 14 residues. Trimming cost V 1 base and J 12 bases; bases outside gene matches: 8. The CDR3 DNA is TGCGCCAGCAGCTTGAATGGGGACAGGTCTGAACTGTTTTTT. It encodes CASSLNGDRSELFF.

This clone showed up just a few times. The chain couples TRBV5-1 to TRBJ1-3; 9 bases fit TRBD1. The V segment lost 3 bases and the J segment 1 base; nucleotides outside the gene matches: 2. Germline values: CDR1 SGHRS, CDR2 YFSETQ. The length of the CDR3 is 15 residues. The CDR3 DNA sequence: TGCGCCAGCAGCTACAGGGGGCAGTCTGGAAACACCATATATTTT. Translating it yields CASSYRGQSGNTIYF.

This clone came up a few times. This rearrangement joins TRBV28 to TRBJ1-3, with a tentative D call TRBD1 (5 bases). The ends were cut back, 7 bases at V and 0 bases at J, with 13 bases in the middle. Germline V lookup: CDR1 MDHEN, CDR2 SYDVKM. CDR3 length: 15 amino acids. CDR3 in DNA: TGTGCCAGCACGAACTCACAGGTCTCTGGAAACACCATATATTTT. Its translation is CASTNSQVSGNTIYF.